This T cell receptor beta chain stems from a study of OX40 agonist ivuxolimab in advanced cancers. Study as a whole: Dose-escalation patients were diagnosed with hepatocellular carcinoma, melanoma, renal cell cancer or head and neck cancer. Partial responses were seen in three patients, one with hepatocellular carcinoma and two with cutaneous melanoma.

The CDR3 is 17 amino acids. Deletions cut 3 bases from V and 9 bases from J, with 24 bases between. Germline loops: CDR1 SEHNR, CDR2 FQNEAQ (reference sequence). Study-wide findings and caveats: The study found that CD8+ T cells averaged more expanded clones than CD4+.

Comments on this clone: Its antigen is unidentified.

The assay was immunoSEQ multiplex PCR, and TCRdb's table has in-frame clones only and misses some. The table includes tens of thousands of clones, roughly 91% detected once. The genes are TRBV7-9 and TRBJ2-1; D is perhaps TRBD1 (8 bases). The TCR comes from an adult with an advanced solid tumor such as melanoma, head and neck, liver or kidney cancer. Material: CD4+ or CD8+ T cells sorted from blood, obtained in a trial of the OX40 agonist ivuxolimab. The CDR3 DNA sequence: TGTGCCAGCAGCTTTAGCAACAGGGGGTTGCGGGAGCGTGAGCAGTTCTTC. It codes for CASSFSNRGLREREQFF.